This T cell receptor beta chain was captured by sequencing in a study of blood T cells in healthy people across ages. Study-wide results and caveats: Naive T cell percentage and TCR beta diversity correlated strongly.

With a J-beta primer mix and a sample-barcoded 5' primer, a second PCR ran 7 to 11 cycles. TCRdb ran MiXCR on the 5' RACE reads and lists one entry per CDR3 protein. Found here are about 580,000 distinct CDR3 sequences, around 50% of them singletons; the top ten hold 20% to 25%. The germline V gene encodes CDR1 MNHEY and CDR2 SVGAGI. The CDR3 covers 15 residues. The ends were cut back, 6 bases at V and 7 bases at J, with 19 bases in the middle. This clonotype occurred many times. Its antigen is still unknown. This sequence was found in a man older than 75 in good health. The sequenced material came from blood. This chain connects TRBV6-5 to TRBJ2-1; the D gene is possibly TRBD2 (7 bases). The CDR3 region is CASSPWGGAENEQFF. The CDR3 region has the DNA TGTGCCAGCAGCCCGTGGGGGGGCGCTGAAAATGAGCAGTTCTTC.